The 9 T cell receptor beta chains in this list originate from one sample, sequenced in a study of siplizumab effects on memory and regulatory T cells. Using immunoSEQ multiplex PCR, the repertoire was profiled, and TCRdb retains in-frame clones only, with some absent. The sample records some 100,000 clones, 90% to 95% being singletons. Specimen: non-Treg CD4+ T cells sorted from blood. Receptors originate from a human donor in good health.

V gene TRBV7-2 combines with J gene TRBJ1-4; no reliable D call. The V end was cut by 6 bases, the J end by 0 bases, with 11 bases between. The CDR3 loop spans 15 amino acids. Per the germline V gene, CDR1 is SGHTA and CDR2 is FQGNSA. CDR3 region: CASSRTASTNEKLFF. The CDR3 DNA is TGTGCCAGCAGTCGGACTGCCTCAACTAATGAAAAACTGTTTTTT.

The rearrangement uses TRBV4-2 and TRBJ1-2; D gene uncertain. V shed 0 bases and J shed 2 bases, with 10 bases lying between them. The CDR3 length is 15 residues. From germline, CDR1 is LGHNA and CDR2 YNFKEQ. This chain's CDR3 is CASSQEFRQNYGYTF. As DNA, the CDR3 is TGTGCCAGCAGCCAAGAGTTTCGGCAGAACTATGGCTACACCTTC.

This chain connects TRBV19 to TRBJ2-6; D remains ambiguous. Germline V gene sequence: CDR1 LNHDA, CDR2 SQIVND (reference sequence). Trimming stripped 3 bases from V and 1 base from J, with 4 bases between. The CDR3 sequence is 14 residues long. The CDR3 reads CASSIESGANVLTF. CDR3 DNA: TGTGCCAGTAGTATTGAATCTGGGGCCAACGTCCTGACTTTC.

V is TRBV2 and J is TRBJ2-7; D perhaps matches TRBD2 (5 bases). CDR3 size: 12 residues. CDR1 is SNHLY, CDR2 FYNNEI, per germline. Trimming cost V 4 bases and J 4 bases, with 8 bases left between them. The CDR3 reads CASSVERYEQYF. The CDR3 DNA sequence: TGTGCCAGCAGTGTAGAGCGGTACGAGCAGTACTTC.

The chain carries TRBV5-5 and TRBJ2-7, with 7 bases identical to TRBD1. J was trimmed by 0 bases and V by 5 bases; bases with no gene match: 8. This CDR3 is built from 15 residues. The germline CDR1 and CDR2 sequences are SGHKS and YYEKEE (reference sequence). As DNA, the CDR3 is TGTGCCAGCAGTCCAGGGACAGCTCCCTCCTACGAGCAGTACTTC. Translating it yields CASSPGTAPSYEQYF. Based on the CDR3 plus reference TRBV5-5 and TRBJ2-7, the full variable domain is DAGVTQSPTHLIKTRGQQVTLRCSPISGHKSVSWYQQVLGQGPQFIFQYYEKEERGRGNFPDRFSARQFPNYSSELNVNALLLGDSALYLCASSPGTAPSYEQYFGPGTRLTVT.

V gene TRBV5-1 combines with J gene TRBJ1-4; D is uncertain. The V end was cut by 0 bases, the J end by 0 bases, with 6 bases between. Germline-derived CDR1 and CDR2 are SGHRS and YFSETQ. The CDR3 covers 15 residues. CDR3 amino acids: CASSLAGATNEKLFF. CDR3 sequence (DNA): TGCGCCAGCAGCTTGGCGGGTGCAACTAATGAAAAACTGTTTTTT.

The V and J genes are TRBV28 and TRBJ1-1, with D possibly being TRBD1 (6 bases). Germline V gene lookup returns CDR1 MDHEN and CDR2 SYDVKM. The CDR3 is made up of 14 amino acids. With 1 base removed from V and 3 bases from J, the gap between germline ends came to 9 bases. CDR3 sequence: CASSLLGQYTEAFF. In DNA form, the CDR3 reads TGTGCCAGCAGTTTATTAGGACAGTACACTGAAGCTTTCTTT.

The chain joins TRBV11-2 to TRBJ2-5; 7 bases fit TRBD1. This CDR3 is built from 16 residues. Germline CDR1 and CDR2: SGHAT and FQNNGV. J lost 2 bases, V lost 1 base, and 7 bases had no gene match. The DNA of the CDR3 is TGTGCCAGCAGCTTAGTTTACAGGGGTGGGCAAGAGACCCAGTACTTC. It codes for CASSLVYRGGQETQYF. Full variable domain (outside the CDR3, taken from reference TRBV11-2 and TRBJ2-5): EAGVAQSPRYKIIEKRQSVAFWCNPISGHATLYWYQQILGQGPKLLIQFQNNGVVDDSQLPKDRFSAERLKGVDSTLKIQPAKLEDSAVYLCASSLVYRGGQETQYFGPGTRLLVL.

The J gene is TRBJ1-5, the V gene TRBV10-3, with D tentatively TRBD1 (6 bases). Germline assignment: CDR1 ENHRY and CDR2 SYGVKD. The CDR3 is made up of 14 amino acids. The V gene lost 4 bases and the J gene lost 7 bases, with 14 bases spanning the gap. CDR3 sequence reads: CAISAGSQGQPQHF. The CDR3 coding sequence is TGTGCCATCAGTGCGGGATCACAGGGACAGCCCCAGCATTTT.